Presented here are 8 T cell receptor beta chains from one specimen sequenced in a study of blood T cell repertoires in COVID-19. Generated by immunoSEQ multiplex PCR, the TCRdb table keeps only in-frame clones and is missing some. This table holds some 220,000 clones, 70% to 90% found once. What was sequenced was peripheral blood. All receptors derive from a young woman who had recovered from COVID-19.

The V call is TRBV5-5, the J call TRBJ2-2; tentative D call: TRBD1 (5 bases). Germline CDR1 SGHKS, CDR2 YYEKEE (reference sequence). V lost 3 bases and J 6 bases, leaving 9 bases between the germline ends. CDR3 length: 13 amino acids. For the CDR3, the DNA is TGTGCCAGCAGCTGGGCAGGGTCCGGGGAGCTGTTTTTT. This gives the protein CASSWAGSGELFF.

In its sample, this clone was seen many times. This chain joins TRBV5-5 and TRBJ2-7; D unresolved. The CDR3 runs to 12 residues. Germline loops: CDR1 SGHKS, CDR2 YYEKEE (reference sequence). V dropped 0 bases and J dropped 5 bases, with 6 bases sitting between them. This chain's CDR3 is CASSLAGNEQYF. Written as DNA, the CDR3 is TGTGCCAGCAGCTTGGCAGGCAACGAGCAGTACTTC.

The J gene is TRBJ2-4, the V gene TRBV6-5; 10 bases match TRBD2. V dropped 8 bases and J dropped 9; count of bases not matched to a gene: 10. CDR3 length: 14 residues. The germline V gene has CDR1 MNHEY and CDR2 SVGAGI. Here the CDR3 DNA reads TGTGCCAGCTCTTCGGGGACTAGCGTCTTCATTCAGTACTTC. This encodes CASSSGTSVFIQYF.

The V gene is TRBV9, the J gene TRBJ2-2; D remains unclear. Germline CDR1 SGDLS, CDR2 YYNGEE. The length of the CDR3 is 12 residues. The ends were cut back, 3 bases at V and 3 bases at J, with 3 bases in the middle. Here the CDR3 reads CASSADTGELFF. The CDR3 region has the DNA TGTGCCAGCAGCGCCGACACCGGGGAGCTGTTTTTT. The full variable domain, rest sourced from reference TRBV9 and TRBJ2-2, is DSGVTQTPKHLITATGQRVTLRCSPRSGDLSVYWYQQSLDQGLQFLIQYYNGEERAKGNILERFSAQQFPDLHSELNLSSLELGDSALYFCASSADTGELFFGEGSRLTVL.

The chain carries TRBV2 and TRBJ1-4; TRBD1 aligns across 10 bases. Germline CDR1 reads SNHLY; CDR2 reads FYNNEI. There are 16 residues in the CDR3. With V trimmed by 5 bases and J by 8 bases, 11 bases remained unmatched. In DNA, the CDR3 is TGTGCCAGCAGTACCGGGACAGGGGCGCAGTACGAAAAACTGTTTTTT. Residues: CASSTGTGAQYEKLFF.

The gene calls are TRBV5-1 and TRBJ2-5; the D gene is possibly TRBD1 (6 bases). V was trimmed by 6 bases and J by 4 bases, leaving 13 bases between them. The CDR3 has 13 amino acids. Germline V lookup: CDR1 SGHRS, CDR2 YFSETQ. The CDR3 spells CASMDSLGETQYF. CDR3 bases: TGCGCCAGCATGGACAGCCTTGGAGAGACCCAGTACTTC.

This clone was recorded once. This sequence joins TRBV4-3 and TRBJ2-7; D is perhaps TRBD2 (5 bases). CDR3 length: 16 residues. Germline V gives CDR1 LGHNA, CDR2 YSLEER. The V gene lost 0 bases and the J gene lost 1 base, with 13 bases spanning the gap. The CDR3 protein is CASSQEVAGLSYEQYF. CDR3 nucleotide sequence: TGCGCCAGCAGCCAAGAGGTGGCGGGCCTTTCCTACGAGCAGTACTTC.

The chain joins TRBV11-2 to TRBJ1-1; D is unclear. V was pared by 3 bases and J by 5 bases, with 10 bases between. Looked up from germline, CDR1 is SGHAT and CDR2 is FQNNGV. The CDR3 extends over 13 amino acids. CDR3 in amino acids: CASSFGEGTEAFF. The CDR3 bases are TGTGCCAGCAGCTTCGGTGAGGGAACTGAAGCTTTCTTT.